Presented here are 8 T cell receptor beta chains from one specimen sequenced in a study of STAT3 mutations in large granular lymphocyte leukemia. General study points: Every T-LGLL patient had at least one immunodominant TCRbeta clonotype.

Antigen specificity for these receptors is unknown. This table comes from immunoSEQ multiplex PCR, and its TCRdb copy is limited to in-frame clones, with some not included. Of around 39,000 clones in the sample, around nine tenths were seen once. Specimen: PBMCs. The receptors derive from a human donor with T large granular lymphocyte leukemia. Some clones in this sample may be carry-over from other donors' samples.

The chain employs TRBV7-4 and TRBJ1-5; 7 nucleotides agree with TRBD1. Germline values: CDR1 SGHVT, CDR2 SQSDAQ. V was clipped by 4 bases and J by 0 bases; unmatched bases: 15. This CDR3 region has 19 residues. CDR3 amino acids: CASSWNRGSAVNSNQPQHF. DNA of the CDR3: TGTGCCAGCAGCTGGAACAGGGGATCGGCAGTGAATAGCAATCAGCCCCAGCATTTT.

CDR3 DNA: TGCGCCAGCAGCGAGTCTGTGGGACAGGGGTCTGAAAAACTGTTTTTT. Protein: CASSESVGQGSEKLFF. The chain is built from TRBV5-1 and TRBJ1-4, with 10 bases fitting TRBD1. Trimming cost V 4 bases and J 7 bases; bases outside gene matches: 10. Germline CDR1 and CDR2: SGHRS and YFSETQ. The CDR3 contains 16 residues.

This clone has just a few counts. V and J are TRBV6-5 and TRBJ1-6; D is ambiguous. The V end was cut by 6 bases, the J end by 7 bases, with 7 bases between. Germline values: CDR1 MNHEY, CDR2 SVGAGI. This CDR3 has 12 amino acids. CDR3 protein: CASSLGNSPLHF. For the CDR3, the DNA is TGTGCCAGCAGCCTGGGGAATTCACCCCTCCACTTT.

The rearrangement links TRBV4-1 to TRBJ2-7; no reliable D call. Per germline, CDR1 MGHRA and CDR2 YSYEKL. The CDR3 extends over 15 amino acids. Trimming left V 0 bases short and J 0 bases short, with 9 bases between. CDR3: CASSQERYGSYEQYF. In nucleotides, the CDR3 is TGCGCCAGCAGCCAAGAGAGGTACGGCTCCTACGAGCAGTACTTC.

The chain joins TRBV10-1 to TRBJ1-3, with D uncertain. V lost 0 bases, J lost 8 bases, and 17 bases lay in between. CDR3 length: 16 amino acids. CDR1 and CDR2 (germline): WNHNN, SYGVQD (reference sequence). The CDR3 here is CASSESNKGFADTIYF. DNA for the CDR3: TGCGCCAGCAGTGAGTCGAATAAGGGATTCGCGGACACCATATATTTT.

The chain couples TRBV6-1 to TRBJ1-5, with unresolved D. V was trimmed by 1 base and J by 3 bases, leaving 13 bases between them. The CDR3 extends over 16 amino acids. Germline CDR1 reads MNHNS; CDR2 reads SASEGT. The DNA for the CDR3 is TGTGCCAGCAGTGAAGAAGAGGGTGTGGCCAATCAGCCCCAGCATTTT. This gives the protein CASSEEEGVANQPQHF.

The V and J genes are TRBV28 and TRBJ2-7, with a possible D match to TRBD1 (5 bases). In germline, CDR1 is MDHEN, CDR2 SYDVKM. The CDR3 totals 15 residues. The V and J ends lost 5 bases and 1 base respectively, with 15 bases between them. The CDR3 coding sequence is TGTGCCAGCAGTCCTCCCGCGGCAGGGTCCTACGAGCAGTACTTC. The encoded protein is CASSPPAAGSYEQYF.

V and J are TRBV6-5 and TRBJ1-1, with TRBD1 matching 8 bases. The CDR3 extends over 16 amino acids. V lost 0 bases to trimming and J lost 3 bases; unmatched junction nucleotides: 6. The V gene's germline CDR1 is MNHEY and CDR2 SVGAGI. The CDR3 DNA follows: TGTGCCAGCAGTTACTCCCGGACAGGGACTGACACTGAAGCTTTCTTT. This codes for CASSYSRTGTDTEAFF.